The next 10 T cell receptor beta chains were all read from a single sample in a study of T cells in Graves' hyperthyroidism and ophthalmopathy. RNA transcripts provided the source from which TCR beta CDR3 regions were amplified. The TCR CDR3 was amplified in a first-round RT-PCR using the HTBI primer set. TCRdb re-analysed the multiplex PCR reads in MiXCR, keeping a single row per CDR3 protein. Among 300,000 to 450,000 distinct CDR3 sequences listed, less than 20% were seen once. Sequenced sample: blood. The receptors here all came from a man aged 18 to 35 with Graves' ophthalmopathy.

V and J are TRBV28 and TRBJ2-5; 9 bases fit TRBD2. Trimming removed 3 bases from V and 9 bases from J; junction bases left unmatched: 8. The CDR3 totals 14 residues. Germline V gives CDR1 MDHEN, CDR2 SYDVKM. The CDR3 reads CASSLAGGREAQYF. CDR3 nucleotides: TGTGCCAGCAGTTTGGCGGGCGGGAGGGAGGCCCAGTACTTC.

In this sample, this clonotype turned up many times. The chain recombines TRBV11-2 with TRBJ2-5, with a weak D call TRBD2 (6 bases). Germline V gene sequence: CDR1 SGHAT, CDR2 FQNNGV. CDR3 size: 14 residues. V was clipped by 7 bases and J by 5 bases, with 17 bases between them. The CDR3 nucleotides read TGTGCCAGCACATTCTACGGAGGGGACGAGACCCAGTACTTC. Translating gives CASTFYGGDETQYF.

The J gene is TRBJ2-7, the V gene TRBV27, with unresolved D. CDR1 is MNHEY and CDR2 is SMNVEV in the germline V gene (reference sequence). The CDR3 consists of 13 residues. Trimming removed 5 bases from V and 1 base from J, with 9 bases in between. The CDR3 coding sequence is TGTGCCAGCAGTCTAACGACATCCTACGAGCAGTACTTC. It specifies CASSLTTSYEQYF.

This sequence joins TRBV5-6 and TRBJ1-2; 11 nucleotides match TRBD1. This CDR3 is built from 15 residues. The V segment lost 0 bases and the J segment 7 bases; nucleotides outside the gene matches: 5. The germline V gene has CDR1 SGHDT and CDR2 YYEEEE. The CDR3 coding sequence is TGTGCCAGCAGCTTGGGGACAGGGGGCGCGGTTGGCTACACCTTC. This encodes CASSLGTGGAVGYTF.

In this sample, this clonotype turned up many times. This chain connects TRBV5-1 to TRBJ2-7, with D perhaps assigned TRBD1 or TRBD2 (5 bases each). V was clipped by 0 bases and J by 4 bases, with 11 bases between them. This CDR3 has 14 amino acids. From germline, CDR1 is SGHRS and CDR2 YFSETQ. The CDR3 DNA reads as TGCGCCAGCAGCTTGGAAGGGACGCGGTACGAGCAGTACTTC. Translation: CASSLEGTRYEQYF.

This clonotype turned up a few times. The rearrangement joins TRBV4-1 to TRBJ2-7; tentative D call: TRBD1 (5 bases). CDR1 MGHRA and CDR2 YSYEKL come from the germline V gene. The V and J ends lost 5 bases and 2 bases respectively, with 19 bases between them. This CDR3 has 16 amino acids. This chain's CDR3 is CASSSLQRTGTYEQYF. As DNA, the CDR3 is TGCGCCAGCAGCTCCCTACAGCGTACAGGAACCTACGAGCAGTACTTC.

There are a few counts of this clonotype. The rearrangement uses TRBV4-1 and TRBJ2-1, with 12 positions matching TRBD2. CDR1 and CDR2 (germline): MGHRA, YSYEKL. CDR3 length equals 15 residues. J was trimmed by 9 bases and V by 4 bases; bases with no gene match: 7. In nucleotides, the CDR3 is TGCGCCAGCAGCCTCCTAGCGGGGGGGATTTCTGAGCAGTTCTTC. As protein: CASSLLAGGISEQFF.

This CDR3 reads CTPRRGTSYGYTF. CDR3 sequence (DNA): TGCACTCCCCGAAGGGGGACTAGCTATGGCTACACCTTC. The chain links TRBV20-1 to TRBJ1-2, with a weak D call TRBD1 (6 bases). Germline CDR1 reads DFQATT; CDR2 reads SNEGSKA (reference sequence). CDR3 length: 13 residues.

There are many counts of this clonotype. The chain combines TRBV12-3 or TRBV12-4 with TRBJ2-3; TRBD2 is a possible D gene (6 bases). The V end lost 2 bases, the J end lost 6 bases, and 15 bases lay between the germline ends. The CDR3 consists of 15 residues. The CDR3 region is CASSLSPGTADTQYF. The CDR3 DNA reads TGTGCCAGCAGTTTATCCCCCGGGACTGCCGATACGCAGTATTTT.

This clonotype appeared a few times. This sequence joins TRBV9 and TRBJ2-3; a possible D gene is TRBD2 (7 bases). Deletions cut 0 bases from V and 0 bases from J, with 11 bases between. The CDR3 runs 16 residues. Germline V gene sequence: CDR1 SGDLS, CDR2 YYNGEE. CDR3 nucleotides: TGTGCCAGCAGCGTAGGGGGGGGCTTTAGCACAGATACGCAGTATTTT. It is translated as CASSVGGGFSTDTQYF.